This T cell receptor beta chain was recovered during a study of Graves' ophthalmopathy and Graves' hyperthyroidism. This clonotype has at least ten counts. Antigen unknown. Study-wide results and caveats: A model built from 13 signatures distinguished ophthalmopathy from stable hyperthyroidism with approximately 88% sensitivity and 81.08% specificity. Ophthalmopathy progression cases were predicted by the model with roughly 64% sensitivity and roughly 72% specificity.

Scientists amplified the TCR beta CDR3 regions from RNA transcripts. Amplification began with first-round RT-PCR using HTBI primers, then second-round multiplex PCR was performed. TCRdb ran MiXCR on the multiplex PCR reads and lists one entry per CDR3 protein. Seen here are about 420,000 distinct CDR3 sequences, approximately 21% observed once, and the top ten hold approximately 3%. Deletions cut 3 bases from V and 3 bases from J, with 9 bases between. In germline, CDR1 is LNHDA, CDR2 SQIVND (reference sequence). The CDR3 is made up of 14 amino acids. Sequences were obtained from peripheral blood. The gene calls are TRBV19 and TRBJ1-5, with D possibly TRBD1 on 5 matching bases. This TCR was recovered from a woman between 18 and 29 years old with stable Graves' hyperthyroidism. CDR3 residues: CASSIQGTNQPQHF. CDR3 DNA: TGTGCCAGTAGTATTCAGGGAACCAATCAGCCCCAGCATTTT.